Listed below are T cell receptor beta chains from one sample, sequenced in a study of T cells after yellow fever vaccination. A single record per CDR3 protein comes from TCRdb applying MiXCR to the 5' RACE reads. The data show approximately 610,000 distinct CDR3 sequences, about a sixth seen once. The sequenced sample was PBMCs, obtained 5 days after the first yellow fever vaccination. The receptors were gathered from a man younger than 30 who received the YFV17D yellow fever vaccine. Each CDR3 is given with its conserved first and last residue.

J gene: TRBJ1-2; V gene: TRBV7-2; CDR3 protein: CASSLLPGRFNYGYTF
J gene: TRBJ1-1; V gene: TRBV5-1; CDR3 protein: CASSLRQTGVNTEAFF
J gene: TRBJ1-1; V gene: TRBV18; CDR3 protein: CASSPRDGNTEAFF
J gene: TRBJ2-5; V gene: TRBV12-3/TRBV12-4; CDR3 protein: CASGPSGDQETQYF
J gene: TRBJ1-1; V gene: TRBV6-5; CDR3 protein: CATHPGTEAFF
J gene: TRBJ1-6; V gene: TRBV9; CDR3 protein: CASGGADSPLHF
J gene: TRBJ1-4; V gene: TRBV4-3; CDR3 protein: CASSPWEGKKLFF
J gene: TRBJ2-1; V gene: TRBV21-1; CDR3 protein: CASSKVEGGLDEQFF
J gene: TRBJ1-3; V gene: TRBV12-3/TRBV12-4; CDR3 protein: CASSLAGLNGNTIYF
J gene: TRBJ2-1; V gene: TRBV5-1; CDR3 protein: CASVLGLRAMGNEQFF
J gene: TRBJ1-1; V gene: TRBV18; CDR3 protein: CASSSGADWNTEAFF
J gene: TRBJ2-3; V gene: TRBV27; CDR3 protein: CASSLRTPDTDTQYF
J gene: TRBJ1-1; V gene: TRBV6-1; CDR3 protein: CATKRVTNTEAFF
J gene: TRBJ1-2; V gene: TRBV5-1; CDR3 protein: CASSITGRGGYTF
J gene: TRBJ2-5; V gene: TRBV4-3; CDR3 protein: CASSQGGGGETQYF
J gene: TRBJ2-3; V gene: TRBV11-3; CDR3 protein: CASSSRQGGTTDTQYF
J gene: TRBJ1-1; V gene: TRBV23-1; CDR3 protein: CASTMYGGWPEAFF
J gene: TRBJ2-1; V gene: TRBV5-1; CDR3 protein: CASSGQGELNEQFF
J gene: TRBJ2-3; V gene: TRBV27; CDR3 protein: CASTTPGTQQDTQYF
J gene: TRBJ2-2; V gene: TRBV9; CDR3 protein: CASSVVEGSGELFF
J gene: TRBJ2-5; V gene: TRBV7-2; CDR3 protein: CASSWREGKETQYF
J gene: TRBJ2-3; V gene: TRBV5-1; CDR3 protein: CASSLRDSAGTDTQYF
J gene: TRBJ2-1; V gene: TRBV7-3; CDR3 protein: CASSLRGPGSGQFF
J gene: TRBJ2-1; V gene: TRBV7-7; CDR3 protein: CASSSGDHEQFF
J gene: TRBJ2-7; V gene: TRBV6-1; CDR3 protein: CASPANPGDHEQYF
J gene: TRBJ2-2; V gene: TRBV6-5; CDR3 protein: CASSYSGSGSTGELFF
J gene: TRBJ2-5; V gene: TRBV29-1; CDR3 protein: CSVRGVQETQYF
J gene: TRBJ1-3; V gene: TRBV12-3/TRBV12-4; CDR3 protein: CASSLMVGISGNTIYF
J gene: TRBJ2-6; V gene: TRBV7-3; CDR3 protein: CASSSWTGNVLTF
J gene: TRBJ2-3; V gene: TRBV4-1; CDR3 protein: CASSRVKQGRPTDTQYF
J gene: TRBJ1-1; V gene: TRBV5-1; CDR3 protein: CASRGEDITEAFF
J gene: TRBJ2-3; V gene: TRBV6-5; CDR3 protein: CASGYREADTQYF
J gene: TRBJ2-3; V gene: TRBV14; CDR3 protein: CASSQAGSLAQYF
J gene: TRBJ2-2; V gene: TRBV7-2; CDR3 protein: CASSWGDYTGELFF
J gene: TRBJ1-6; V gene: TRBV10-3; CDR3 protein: CAISAGTRAYNSPLHF
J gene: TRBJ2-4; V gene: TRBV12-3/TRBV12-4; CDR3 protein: CASSLGQSKNIQYF
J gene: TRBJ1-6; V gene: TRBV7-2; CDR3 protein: CASSTRYGSYNSPLHF
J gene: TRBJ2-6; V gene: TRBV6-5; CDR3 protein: CASSYIDSSGANVLTF
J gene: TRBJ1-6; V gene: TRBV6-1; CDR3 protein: CASTFPGTGFYNSPLHF
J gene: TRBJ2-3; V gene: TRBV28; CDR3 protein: CASSGLAPSTDTQYF
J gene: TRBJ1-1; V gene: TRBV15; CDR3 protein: CATSSQGNTEAFF
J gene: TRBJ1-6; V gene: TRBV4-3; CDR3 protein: CASSQVFGEGAGDSPLHF
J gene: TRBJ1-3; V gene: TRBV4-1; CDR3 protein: CASSQIEASPPPLENTIYF
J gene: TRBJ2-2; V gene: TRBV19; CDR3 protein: CASRFGGGTGELFF
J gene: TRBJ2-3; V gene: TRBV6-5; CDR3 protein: CASRATGADTQYF
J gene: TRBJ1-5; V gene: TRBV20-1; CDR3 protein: CSAGQRDQPQHF
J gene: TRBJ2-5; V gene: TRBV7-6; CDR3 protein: CASSQTHPKRGRKTQYF
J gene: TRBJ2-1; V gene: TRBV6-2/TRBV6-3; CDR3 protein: CASSYNRRGGENEQFF
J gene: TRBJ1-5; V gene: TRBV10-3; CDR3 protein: CAISESGVRGNQPQHF
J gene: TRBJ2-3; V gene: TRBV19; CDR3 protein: CATVDRSTDTQYF
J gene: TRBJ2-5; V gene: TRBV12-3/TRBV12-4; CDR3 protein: CASSFSSPPQETQYF